Below, one T cell receptor beta chain is given with its context. The antigen is not known. Method: immunoSEQ multiplex PCR; TCRdb's copy keeps in-frame clones and lacks some. The top ten hold roughly 2% of the sample, which has hundreds of thousands of clones, more than 75% seen once. The source of the sample is a study of cytomegalovirus exposure and HLA in healthy donors. Study summary: The 120 or so validation repertoires used a platform that matched the one used for the 600 to 750 first-cohort repertoires, as a later analysis reported. Study-level points and caveats: Rare sequences made up most TCRs, while some public TCRs were found in many donors. According to the study, 160 or so TCR beta chains were cytomegalovirus-associated. Subsequent analysis showed first-cohort TCR clusters tending to co-occur in more than 95 validation repertoires.

The origin of this receptor is a woman under 30 in good health and CMV-seropositive. The sequenced sample was PBMCs.

CDR3 region: CASSLAPPPGYEQYF. CDR3 DNA: TGTGCCAGCAGTTTGGCCCCTCCTCCGGGCTACGAGCAGTACTTC. This chain links TRBV27 with TRBJ2-7; D gene ambiguous. V gave up 3 bases and J gave up 3 bases, with 15 bases separating them. CDR1 is MNHEY, CDR2 SMNVEV, per germline (reference sequence). The CDR3 is made up of 15 amino acids.